The clone carrying this T cell receptor beta chain appeared a single time. Original handling: Estimation of nucleated cell counts relied on the amplification of reference gene primers. The assay was immunoSEQ multiplex PCR, and TCRdb's table has in-frame clones only and misses some. V, J and clone size were drawn from that table, and D and trimming were deduced from the DNA. The sample shows about 24,000 clones, 85% to 90% of them seen only once. J was trimmed by 4 bases and V by 8 bases; bases with no gene match: 13. This CDR3 has 16 residues. The germline CDR1 and CDR2 sequences are MRHNA and SNTAGT. This sample is drawn from a study of blood T cell repertoires in COVID-19. Turning to the study itself: COVID-19 samples, acute and convalescent, were from the United States, Italy and Spain. The cDNA or gDNA used as material had been derived from T cells, B-cell-depleted T cells, or PBMCs.

The rearrangement joins TRBV6-4 to TRBJ2-3; 9 positions match TRBD2. Sequenced input: peripheral blood. The TCR comes from a human donor in a cohort sampled during active COVID-19. The CDR3 coding sequence is TGTGCCAGCCGCAGTGATAGGCGGGAGGGCCCAGATACGCAGTATTTT. Its protein is CASRSDRREGPDTQYF.